What follows are 13 T cell receptor beta chains derived from one specimen sequenced in a study of OX40 agonist ivuxolimab in advanced cancers. Here immunoSEQ multiplex PCR was the method, and the copy in TCRdb shows in-frame clones only, minus some. Of more than 15,000 clones listed, approximately 84% are singletons. Specimen: CD4+ or CD8+ T cells sorted from blood, collected in a trial of the OX40 agonist ivuxolimab. The receptors come from an adult with an advanced solid tumor such as melanoma, head and neck, liver or kidney cancer.

This sequence joins TRBV7-3 and TRBJ2-1; D may match TRBD1 or TRBD2 (5 bases each). The length of the CDR3 is 15 residues. Trimming took off 5 bases at V and 10 bases at J, with 21 bases between the two ends. Germline V gene data show CDR1 as SGHTA and CDR2 as FQGTGA. CDR3 residues: CASSPWDLPSGEQFF. CDR3 DNA sequence: TGTGCCAGCAGCCCGTGGGACCTCCCCTCGGGAGAGCAGTTCTTC. Full variable domain (remainder filled in from reference TRBV7-3 and TRBJ2-1): GAGVSQTPSNKVTEKGKYVELRCDPISGHTALYWYRQSLGQGPEFLIYFQGTGAADDSGLPNDRFFAVRPEGSVSTLKIQRTERGDSAVYLCASSPWDLPSGEQFFGPGTRLTVL.

This clone occurred once. The J gene is TRBJ2-3, the V gene TRBV5-1; D remains ambiguous. V lost 2 bases and J lost 4, with 14 bases in between. CDR3 length equals 15 residues. CDR1 is SGHRS, CDR2 YFSETQ, per germline. CDR3 sequence: CASSFDTRYSDTQYF. As DNA, the CDR3 is TGCGCCAGCAGCTTTGACACCCGCTATTCAGATACGCAGTATTTT.

The J gene is TRBJ2-2, the V gene TRBV19; 9 bases map to TRBD2. There are 18 residues in the CDR3. J gave up 5 bases and V 1 base, and 11 bases lay outside the gene matches. The germline V gene encodes CDR1 LNHDA and CDR2 SQIVND (reference sequence). CDR3 nucleotide sequence: TGTGCCAGTAGTATAGGCCTAGCGGGAACCCAGGGGACCGGGGAGCTGTTTTTT. Translating gives CASSIGLAGTQGTGELFF. The whole variable domain, filled in from reference TRBV19 and TRBJ2-2, reads DGGITQSPKYLFRKEGQNVTLSCEQNLNHDAMYWYRQDPGQGLRLIYYSQIVNDFQKGDIAEGYSVSREKKESFPLTVTSAQKNPTAFYLCASSIGLAGTQGTGELFFGEGSRLTVL.

This clone appeared a single time. The V gene is TRBV19, the J gene TRBJ2-1, with TRBD1 matching 8 bases. CDR3 length: 14 amino acids. V lost 5 bases to trimming and J lost 6 bases; unmatched junction nucleotides: 6. CDR1 and CDR2 from the germline V gene are LNHDA and SQIVND (reference sequence). The CDR3 DNA is TGTGCCAGTAGTCGAGGACAGGGAGGCAATGAGCAGTTCTTC. As protein: CASSRGQGGNEQFF.

The chain has TRBV25-1 and TRBJ2-7; D remains ambiguous. Germline loops: CDR1 MGHDK, CDR2 SYGVNS. Trimming took 4 bases from V and 1 from J, leaving 2 bases between them. The CDR3 loop spans 11 amino acids. In DNA form, the CDR3 reads TGTGCCAGCAGTGTGTCCTACGAGCAGTACTTC. As protein: CASSVSYEQYF.

The V call is TRBV30, the J call TRBJ1-1; a weak D match, TRBD1 (6 bases). This CDR3 has 13 residues. CDR1 is GTSNPN, CDR2 SVGIG, per germline (reference sequence). The germline V and J ends were trimmed by 0 bases and 5 bases, with 10 bases remaining between them. CDR3 residues: CAWSVRGGTEAFF. The CDR3 coding sequence is TGTGCCTGGAGTGTCAGGGGTGGTACTGAAGCTTTCTTT. Full variable domain (rest looked up from reference TRBV30 and TRBJ1-1): SQTIHQWPATLVQPVGSPLSLECTVEGTSNPNLYWYRQAAGRGLQLLFYSVGIGQISSEVPQNLSASRPQDRQFILSSKKLLLSDSGFYLCAWSVRGGTEAFFGQGTRLTVV.

This chain uses TRBV29-1 with TRBJ1-4; 7 nucleotides line up with TRBD1. The CDR3 runs 14 residues. V trimming: 4 bases; J trimming: 7 bases; junction bases outside the gene matches: 9. Germline assignment: CDR1 SQVTM and CDR2 ANQGSEA. The CDR3 coding sequence is TGCAGCGTTGCTCCCACAGGGGTTGGTGAAAAACTGTTTTTT. Its protein product is CSVAPTGVGEKLFF.

V usage is TRBV4-1 and J usage is TRBJ1-5; D is ambiguous. There are 15 residues in the CDR3. Germline CDR1 is MGHRA and CDR2 is YSYEKL. Trimming shortened V by 0 bases and J by 6 bases, and 12 bases separated the two germline ends. The DNA of the CDR3 is TGCGCCAGCAGCCAAGAAGCGATCTCAGGTCAGCCCCAGCATTTT. Amino acid sequence: CASSQEAISGQPQHF.

This chain links TRBV2 with TRBJ2-3; D uncertain. The CDR3 loop spans 10 amino acids. V was cut by 2 bases and J by 9 bases, with 3 bases left in between. The germline V gene has CDR1 SNHLY and CDR2 FYNNEI. The CDR3 region is CASSENTQYF. CDR3 in DNA: TGTGCCAGCAGTGAAAACACGCAGTATTTT. The full variable domain, rest sourced from reference TRBV2 and TRBJ2-3, is EPEVTQTPSHQVTQMGQEVILRCVPISNHLYFYWYRQILGQKVEFLVSFYNNEISEKSEIFDDQFSVERPDGSNFTLKIRSTKLEDSAMYFCASSENTQYFGPGTRLTVL.

The J gene is TRBJ2-3, the V gene TRBV7-2; TRBD1 is a possible D gene (6 bases). Germline-derived CDR1 and CDR2 are SGHTA and FQGNSA. Deletions cut 3 bases from V and 3 bases from J, with 10 bases between. CDR3 length equals 14 residues. This CDR3 reads CASSFTGLTDTQYF. Written as DNA, the CDR3 is TGTGCCAGCAGCTTTACAGGGCTTACAGATACGCAGTATTTT.

The chain recombines TRBV19 with TRBJ2-1; no reliable D call. Germline V lookup: CDR1 LNHDA, CDR2 SQIVND (reference sequence). The germline V and J ends were trimmed by 7 bases and 4 bases, with 8 bases remaining between them. The CDR3 is 12 amino acids. The CDR3 protein is CASITPYNEQFF. CDR3 sequence (DNA): TGTGCCAGTATCACACCTTACAATGAGCAGTTCTTC. The full variable domain, with the rest looked up from reference TRBV19 and TRBJ2-1, is DGGITQSPKYLFRKEGQNVTLSCEQNLNHDAMYWYRQDPGQGLRLIYYSQIVNDFQKGDIAEGYSVSREKKESFPLTVTSAQKNPTAFYLCASITPYNEQFFGPGTRLTVL.

The rearrangement uses TRBV7-9 and TRBJ1-1, with D perhaps matching TRBD1 (5 bases). Trimming removed 2 bases at V and 1 base at J, with 8 bases between. This CDR3 has 14 amino acids. Germline CDR1 is SEHNR and CDR2 is FQNEAQ (reference sequence). CDR3 sequence reads: CASSLSGTNTEAFF. The CDR3 DNA is TGTGCCAGCAGCTTATCCGGGACGAACACTGAAGCTTTCTTT.

This chain uses TRBV7-9 with TRBJ1-5; D might be TRBD1 (6 bases). Trimming pared 1 base from V and 0 bases from J, leaving 10 bases between. Germline V gives CDR1 SEHNR, CDR2 FQNEAQ (reference sequence). CDR3 size: 16 residues. The CDR3 bases are TGTGCCAGCAGCTTAGGGGGGGCCCTTAGCAATCAGCCCCAGCATTTT. It specifies CASSLGGALSNQPQHF.